A selection of T cell receptor beta chains follows, all from one sample in a study of blood T cell repertoires in COVID-19. Sequencing used immunoSEQ multiplex PCR; TCRdb keeps in-frame clones, though not all of them. The sample has around 370,000 clones; around nine tenths are singletons. The sequenced sample consisted of PBMCs or T cells enriched from blood (not recorded which). The receptors originated from a woman younger than 30 who had recovered from COVID-19. Each CDR3 is given with its conserved first and last residue. D genes are given only for firm matches. Not every row has a clone size; where given, it reads once, few, many or a size class.

TRBV6-5,TRBD1,.,TRBJ1-5,14,CASSYGTGNQPQHF,TGTGCCAGCAGTTACGGGACAGGCAATCAGCCCCAGCATTTT
TRBV10-3,TRBD1,.,TRBJ2-2,17,CAISDPGQGTNTGELFF,TGTGCCATCAGTGACCCGGGACAGGGGACGAACACCGGGGAGCTGTTTTTT
TRBV29-1,.,once,TRBJ1-3,11,CSVGLGNTIYF,TGCAGCGTCGGACTCGGAAACACCATATATTTT
TRBV5-6,.,.,TRBJ2-3,13,CASSGQRTDTQYF,TGTGCCAGCAGCGGACAGAGGACAGATACGCAGTATTTT
TRBV28,.,.,TRBJ1-1,13,CASTRTLNTEAFF,TGTGCCAGCACCAGGACTTTGAACACTGAAGCTTTCTTT
TRBV6-4,TRBD1,.,TRBJ1-2,16,CASSDSRTGVAYGYTF,TGTGCCAGCAGTGACTCGAGGACAGGGGTGGCCTATGGCTACACCTTC
TRBV7-2,.,.,TRBJ1-6,15,CASSFRVADNSPLHF,TGTGCCAGCAGCTTCAGGGTAGCGGATAATTCACCCCTCCACTTT
TRBV15,.,.,TRBJ2-1,16,CATSRPSSSSYNEQFF,TGTGCCACCAGCAGGCCCTCTTCTAGCTCCTACAATGAGCAGTTCTTC
TRBV29-1,TRBD1,.,TRBJ1-3,14,CSVGLQGFGNTIYF,TGCAGCGTTGGCCTACAGGGGTTTGGAAACACCATATATTTT
TRBV20-1,.,.,TRBJ1-1,11,CSAREIYRAFF,TGCAGTGCTAGAGAGATCTATCGAGCTTTCTTT
TRBV9,TRBD2,few,TRBJ2-3,15,CASADSGGVTDTQYF,TGTGCCAGCGCGGATAGCGGGGGGGTAACAGATACGCAGTATTTT
TRBV7-9,.,.,TRBJ1-5,14,CASSGVRSPLPQHF,TGTGCCAGCAGCGGGGTCCGTAGCCCGCTCCCCCAGCATTTT
TRBV5-6,TRBD1,.,TRBJ1-1,15,CASSQTGVGNTEAFF,TGTGCCAGCAGTCAAACAGGGGTCGGGAACACTGAAGCTTTCTTT